This T cell receptor beta chain was retrieved from a study of sequential checkpoint blockade in melanoma. Study information: TCRbeta immunosequencing was performed on DNA from roughly 91 pretreatment melanoma tumor samples.

Between the trimmed V and J ends, which lost 5 bases and 7 bases, there was a span of 11 bases. Germline assignment: CDR1 MNHGY and CDR2 SAAAGT. CDR3 size: 12 residues. This clone was counted a few times. This table comes from immunoSEQ multiplex PCR, and its TCRdb copy is limited to in-frame clones, with some not included. The repertoire consists of roughly 5,100 clones, with 20% occurring once and the leading ten covering about a sixth. Treatment denoted: randomized to nivolumab then ipilimumab (arm A) or the reverse (arm B). Material: tumor tissue (inferred from file names), obtained from a patient given nivolumab and ipilimumab in sequence. This TCR was recovered from a human donor with melanoma. V and J are TRBV6-8 and TRBJ1-1, with D perhaps matching TRBD1 (5 bases). CDR3 nucleotide sequence: TGTGCCAGCAGTGACGGGGCGGGTGAAGCTTTCTTT. This codes for CASSDGAGEAFF.